These 15 T cell receptor beta chains were all obtained from the same sample, sequenced in a study of glioma-infiltrating T cells after dendritic cell vaccination. Libraries were prepared by immunoSEQ multiplex PCR; TCRdb keeps only in-frame clonotypes and omits some of them. Of roughly 100,000 clones in the sample, around 85% were seen once. The sample here was blood, taken before dendritic cell vaccination. These receptor sequences come from a human donor with glioblastoma.

The rearrangement uses TRBV11-3 and TRBJ2-7; TRBD2 matches 9 bases. The CDR3 has 17 residues. Germline trimming cut 4 bases from V and 4 bases from J; bases unmatched to any gene: 14. Looked up from germline, CDR1 is SGHNT and CDR2 is YENEEA. The DNA for the CDR3 is TGTGCCAGCAGCTCCCCAAAAGCGCGGGAGGGCCCATACGAGCAGTACTTC. This translates into CASSSPKAREGPYEQYF.

This chain joins TRBV7-2 and TRBJ2-7; 9 bases agree with TRBD1. V lost 2 bases and J lost 3; bases outside the gene matches: 2. This CDR3 is 14 amino acids long. The germline V gene has CDR1 SGHTA and CDR2 FQGNSA. The CDR3 here is CASSLRTGDYEQYF. DNA of the CDR3: TGTGCCAGCAGCTTACGGACAGGGGACTACGAGCAGTACTTC.

The V gene is TRBV25-1, the J gene TRBJ1-4; TRBD1 matches at 8 bases. This CDR3 is built from 14 residues. Germline CDR1 and CDR2: MGHDK and SYGVNS. V lost 4 bases, J lost 7 bases, and 5 bases stayed unmatched. The CDR3 loop reads CASSGQGWSEKLFF. CDR3 nucleotides: TGTGCCAGCAGTGGACAGGGGTGGTCTGAAAAACTGTTTTTT.

The V and J genes are TRBV1 and TRBJ2-7; TRBD2 is the table's D call, not checked against the DNA. TRBV1 is described as a pseudogene. The CDR3 runs to 20 residues. The chain's CDR3 is CTSSQDLASGGTPPFYEQYF. The CDR3 DNA is TGCACCAGCAGCCAAGATCTGGCTAGCGGGGGAACCCCCCCTTTCTACGAGCAGTACTTC.

The V gene is TRBV9, the J gene TRBJ2-7, with D perhaps matching TRBD1 (7 bases). There are 17 residues in the CDR3. From germline, CDR1 is SGDLS and CDR2 YYNGEE. Deletions cut 0 bases from V and 2 bases from J, with 18 bases between. The DNA for the CDR3 is TGTGCCAGCAGCGTAGGGGGGGCAGGGGGGCACCCCTACGAGCAGTACTTC. Protein product: CASSVGGAGGHPYEQYF.

The chain recombines TRBV4-2 with TRBJ2-3; the match to TRBD2 covers 16 bases. Germline trimming cut 1 base from V and 9 bases from J; bases unmatched to any gene: 13. The CDR3 consists of 19 residues. CDR1 and CDR2 (germline): LGHNA, YNFKEQ. CDR3 amino acids: CASSQVGGTSGGAPGTQYF. CDR3 bases: TGTGCCAGCAGCCAAGTCGGGGGGACTAGCGGGGGGGCCCCTGGGACGCAGTATTTT.

The V and J genes are TRBV11-2 and TRBJ1-5, with D perhaps matching TRBD1 (6 bases). The CDR3 runs to 15 residues. Deletions cut 5 bases from V and 6 bases from J, with 17 bases between. Germline CDR1 reads SGHAT; CDR2 reads FQNNGV. The CDR3 nucleotides read TGTGCCAGCAGCCCCCGTGGGGGGGCATTTCAGCCCCAGCATTTT. Encoded protein: CASSPRGGAFQPQHF. The full variable domain, in which reference TRBV11-2 and TRBJ1-5 provide the parts outside the CDR3, is EAGVAQSPRYKIIEKRQSVAFWCNPISGHATLYWYQQILGQGPKLLIQFQNNGVVDDSQLPKDRFSAERLKGVDSTLKIQPAKLEDSAVYLCASSPRGGAFQPQHFGDGTRLSIL.

The table lists this clone with a few counts. The V call is TRBV4-1, the J call TRBJ2-5; 11 positions agree with TRBD2. This CDR3 contains 16 residues. With 4 bases clipped from V and 5 bases from J, the junction kept 9 bases outside the gene matches. Germline V CDR1 and CDR2: MGHRA, YSYEKL. CDR3 in amino acids: CASSLVAGGPSETQYF. The CDR3 nucleotides are TGCGCCAGCAGCCTCGTAGCGGGGGGGCCTAGCGAGACCCAGTACTTC.

This clone was counted once. The chain recombines TRBV27 with TRBJ1-5; tentatively, D is TRBD1 (5 bases). This CDR3 spans 14 amino acids. Germline CDR1 reads MNHEY; CDR2 reads SMNVEV (reference sequence). Deletions cut 5 bases from V and 6 bases from J, with 14 bases between. CDR3 nucleotides: TGTGCCAGCAGTAGTGGGATGGGGGGTCAGCCCCAGCATTTT. This sequence encodes CASSSGMGGQPQHF.

The chain is built from TRBV7-3 and TRBJ2-2; tentatively, D is TRBD2 (5 bases). Per germline, CDR1 SGHTA and CDR2 FQGTGA. V was cut by 1 base and J by 6 bases, with 6 bases left in between. The CDR3 is made up of 13 amino acids. This CDR3 is CASSLRGPGELFF. Here the CDR3 DNA reads TGTGCCAGCAGCTTAAGAGGGCCCGGGGAGCTGTTTTTT.

The chain couples TRBV5-1 to TRBJ1-1, with 9 bases that match TRBD1. Germline V gene data show CDR1 as SGHRS and CDR2 as YFSETQ. After removal of 4 bases from V and 10 bases from J, the junction contained 8 bases not matched to a gene. The CDR3 sequence is 13 residues long. Here the CDR3 DNA reads TGCGCCAGCAGCACAGGGGGCGGCGGAGGAGCTTTCTTT. Amino acids: CASSTGGGGGAFF. Based on the CDR3 plus reference TRBV5-1 and TRBJ1-1, the full variable domain is KAGVTQTPRYLIKTRGQQVTLSCSPISGHRSVSWYQQTPGQGLQFLFEYFSETQRNKGNFPGRFSGRQFSNSRSEMNVSTLELGDSALYLCASSTGGGGGAFFGQGTRLTVV.

This chain joins TRBV19 and TRBJ2-7, with 10 bases aligning to TRBD1. Germline V gene lookup returns CDR1 LNHDA and CDR2 SQIVND (reference sequence). V shed 4 bases, J shed 5 bases, and the junction held 8 bases outside the gene matches. The CDR3 is 15 residues long. The DNA of the CDR3 is TGTGCCAGTAGTACCCTAGGACAGGGGGTGCACGAGCAGTACTTC. Translation: CASSTLGQGVHEQYF.

This clone has a handful of counts. The rearrangement joins TRBV4-2 to TRBJ1-2, with D possibly matching TRBD1 (6 bases). CDR1 is LGHNA, CDR2 YNFKEQ, per germline. The length of the CDR3 is 15 residues. V lost 6 bases and J lost 0, with 14 bases in between. The CDR3 sequence: CASRPHRDTNYGYTF. In DNA form, the CDR3 reads TGTGCCAGCAGACCTCACAGGGATACTAACTATGGCTACACCTTC.

The J gene is TRBJ1-2, the V gene TRBV6-1; D uncertain. This CDR3 is 14 amino acids long. Trimming took 3 bases from V and 8 from J, leaving 16 bases between them. Germline assignment: CDR1 MNHNS and CDR2 SASEGT. CDR3 protein: CASSDGGSPRGYTF. The CDR3 nucleotides are TGTGCCAGCAGTGACGGCGGGAGCCCAAGGGGCTACACCTTC.

This chain uses TRBV27 with TRBJ2-2; 7 nucleotides agree with TRBD1. Trimming at V came to 5 bases and at J to 5 bases, leaving 11 bases not matched to a gene. CDR1 is MNHEY, CDR2 SMNVEV, per germline (reference sequence). This CDR3 comprises 16 residues. The CDR3 bases are TGTGCCAGCAGTCCGAGTACAGGGGAGATGACCGGGGAGCTGTTTTTT. This gives the protein CASSPSTGEMTGELFF.